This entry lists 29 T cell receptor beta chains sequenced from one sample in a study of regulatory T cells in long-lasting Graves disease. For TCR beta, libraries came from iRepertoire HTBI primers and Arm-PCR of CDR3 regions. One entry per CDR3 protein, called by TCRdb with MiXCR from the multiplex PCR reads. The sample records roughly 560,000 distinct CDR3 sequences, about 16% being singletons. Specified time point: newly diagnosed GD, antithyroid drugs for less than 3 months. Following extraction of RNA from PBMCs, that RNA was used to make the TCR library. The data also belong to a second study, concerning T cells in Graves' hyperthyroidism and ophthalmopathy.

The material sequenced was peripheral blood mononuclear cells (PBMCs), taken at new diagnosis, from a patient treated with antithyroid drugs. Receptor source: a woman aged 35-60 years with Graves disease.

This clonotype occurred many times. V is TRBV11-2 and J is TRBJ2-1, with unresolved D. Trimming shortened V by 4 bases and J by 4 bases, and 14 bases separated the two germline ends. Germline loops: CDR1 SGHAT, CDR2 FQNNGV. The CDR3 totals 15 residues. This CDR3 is CASSSKRALYNEQFF. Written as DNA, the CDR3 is TGTGCCAGCAGCTCTAAAAGGGCCCTATACAATGAGCAGTTCTTC.

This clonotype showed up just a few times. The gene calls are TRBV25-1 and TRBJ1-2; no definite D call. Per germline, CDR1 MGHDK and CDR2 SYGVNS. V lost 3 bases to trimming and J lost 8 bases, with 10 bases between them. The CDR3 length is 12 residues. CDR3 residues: CASSDRGPGYTF. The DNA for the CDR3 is TGTGCCAGCAGTGACAGAGGTCCCGGCTACACCTTC.

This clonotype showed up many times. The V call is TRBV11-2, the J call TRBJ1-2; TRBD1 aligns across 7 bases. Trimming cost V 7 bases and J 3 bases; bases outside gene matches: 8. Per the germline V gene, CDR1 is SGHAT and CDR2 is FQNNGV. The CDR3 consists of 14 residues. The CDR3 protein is CASKSLTGYYGYTF. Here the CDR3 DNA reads TGTGCCAGCAAATCTCTGACAGGGTACTATGGCTACACCTTC.

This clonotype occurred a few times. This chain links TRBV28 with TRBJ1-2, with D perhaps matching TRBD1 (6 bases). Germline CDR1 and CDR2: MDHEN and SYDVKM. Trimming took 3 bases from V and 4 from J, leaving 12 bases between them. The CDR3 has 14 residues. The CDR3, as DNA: TGTGCCAGCAGTTTCGGACAGAACTCCTATGGCTACACCTTC. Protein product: CASSFGQNSYGYTF.

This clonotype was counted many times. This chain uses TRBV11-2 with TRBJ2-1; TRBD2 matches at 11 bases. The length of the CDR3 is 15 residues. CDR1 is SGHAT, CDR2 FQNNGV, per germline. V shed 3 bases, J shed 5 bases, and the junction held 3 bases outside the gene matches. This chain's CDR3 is CASSFSGGGNNEQFF. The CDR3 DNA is TGTGCCAGCAGCTTTAGCGGGGGGGGAAACAATGAGCAGTTCTTC.

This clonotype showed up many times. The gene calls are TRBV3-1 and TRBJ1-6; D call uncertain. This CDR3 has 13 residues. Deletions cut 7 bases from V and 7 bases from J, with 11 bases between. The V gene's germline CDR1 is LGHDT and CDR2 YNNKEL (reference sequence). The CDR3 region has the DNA TGTGCCAGCAACCGAGGAGAGAATTCACCCCTCCACTTT. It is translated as CASNRGENSPLHF.

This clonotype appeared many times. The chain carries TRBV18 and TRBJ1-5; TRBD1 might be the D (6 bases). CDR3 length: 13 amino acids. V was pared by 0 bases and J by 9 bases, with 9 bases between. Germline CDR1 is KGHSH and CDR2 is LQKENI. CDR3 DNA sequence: TGTGCCAGCTCACCACCTCAGGGGAGGCCCCAGCATTTT. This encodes CASSPPQGRPQHF.

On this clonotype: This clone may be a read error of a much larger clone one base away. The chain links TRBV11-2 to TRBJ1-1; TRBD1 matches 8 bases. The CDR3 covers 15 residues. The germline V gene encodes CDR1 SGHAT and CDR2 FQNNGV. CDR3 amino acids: CASSPRGQGGTGAFF. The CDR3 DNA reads TGTGCCAGCAGCCCTCGTGGACAGGGAGGAACTGGAGCTTTCTTT.

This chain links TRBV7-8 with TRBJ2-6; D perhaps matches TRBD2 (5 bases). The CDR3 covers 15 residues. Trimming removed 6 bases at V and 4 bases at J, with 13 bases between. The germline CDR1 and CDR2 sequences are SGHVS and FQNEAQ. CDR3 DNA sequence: TGTGCCAGCAGTCCAAGCGGTTCAGGGGCCAACGTCCTGACTTTC. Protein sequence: CASSPSGSGANVLTF.

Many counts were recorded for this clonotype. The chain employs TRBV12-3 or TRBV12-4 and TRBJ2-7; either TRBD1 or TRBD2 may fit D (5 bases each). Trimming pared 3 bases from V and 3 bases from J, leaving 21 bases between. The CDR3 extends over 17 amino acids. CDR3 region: CASSFLEFGTTNYEQYF. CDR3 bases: TGTGCCAGCAGTTTTCTCGAGTTCGGGACCACAAACTACGAGCAGTACTTC.

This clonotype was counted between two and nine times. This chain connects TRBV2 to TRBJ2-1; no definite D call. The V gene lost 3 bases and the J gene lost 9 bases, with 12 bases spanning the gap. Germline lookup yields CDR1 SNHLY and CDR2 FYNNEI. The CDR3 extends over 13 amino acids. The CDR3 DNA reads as TGTGCCAGCAGTGAGACCGGCATCGGTGAGCAGTTCTTC. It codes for CASSETGIGEQFF.

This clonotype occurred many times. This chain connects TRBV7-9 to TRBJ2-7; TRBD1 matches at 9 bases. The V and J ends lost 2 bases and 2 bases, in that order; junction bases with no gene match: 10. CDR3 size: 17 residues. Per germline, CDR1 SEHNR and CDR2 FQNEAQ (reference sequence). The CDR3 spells CASSLSSPGQGTYEQYF. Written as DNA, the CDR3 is TGTGCCAGCAGCTTATCATCGCCGGGACAGGGTACCTACGAGCAGTACTTC. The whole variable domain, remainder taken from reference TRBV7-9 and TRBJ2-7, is DTGVSQNPRHKITKRGQNVTFRCDPISEHNRLYWYRQTLGQGPEFLTYFQNEAQLEKSRLLSDRFSAERPKGSFSTLEIQRTEQGDSAMYLCASSLSSPGQGTYEQYFGPGTRLTVT.

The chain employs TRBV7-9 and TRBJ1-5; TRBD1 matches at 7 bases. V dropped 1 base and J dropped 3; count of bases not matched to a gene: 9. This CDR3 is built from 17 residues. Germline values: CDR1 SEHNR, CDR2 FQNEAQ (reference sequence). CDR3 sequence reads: CASSLVSWDRPNQPQHF. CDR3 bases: TGTGCCAGCAGCTTAGTGAGTTGGGACAGACCCAATCAGCCCCAGCATTTT.

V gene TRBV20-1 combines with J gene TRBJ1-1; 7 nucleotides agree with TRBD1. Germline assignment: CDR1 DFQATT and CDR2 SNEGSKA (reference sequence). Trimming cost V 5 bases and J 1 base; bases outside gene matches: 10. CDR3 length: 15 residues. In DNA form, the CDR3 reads TGCAGTGCTCGCCCCCCCCCAGGGGGGAACACTGAAGCTTTCTTT. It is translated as CSARPPPGGNTEAFF.

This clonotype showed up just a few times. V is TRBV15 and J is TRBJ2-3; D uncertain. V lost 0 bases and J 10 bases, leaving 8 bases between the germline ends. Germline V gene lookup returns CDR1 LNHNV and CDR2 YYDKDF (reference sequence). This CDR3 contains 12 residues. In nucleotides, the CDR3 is TGTGCCACCAGCAGAGATCATTCGGCGCAGTATTTT. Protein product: CATSRDHSAQYF.

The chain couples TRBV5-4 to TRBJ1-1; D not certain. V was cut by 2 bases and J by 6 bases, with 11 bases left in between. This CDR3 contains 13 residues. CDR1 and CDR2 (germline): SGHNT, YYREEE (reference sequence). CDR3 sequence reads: CASSLLDQAEAFF. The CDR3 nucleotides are TGTGCCAGCAGCTTACTGGATCAGGCTGAAGCTTTCTTT.

CDR3 in amino acids: CASSLAETAIYGYTF. The CDR3 DNA reads TGTGCCAGCAGTTTAGCCGAGACAGCTATTTATGGCTACACCTTC. V is TRBV12-3 or TRBV12-4 and J is TRBJ1-2, with D possibly being TRBD1 (5 bases). V was cut by 0 bases and J by 5 bases, with 13 bases left in between. The CDR3 runs to 15 residues.

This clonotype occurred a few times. CDR3 residues: CSAGDGARETQYF. The CDR3 bases are TGCAGTGCTGGGGACGGGGCCAGAGAGACCCAGTACTTC. This chain connects TRBV20-1 to TRBJ2-5; D could derive from TRBD1 or TRBD2 (5 bases each). The V end lost 5 bases, the J end lost 4 bases, and 14 bases lay between the germline ends. CDR3 length: 13 residues. In germline, CDR1 is DFQATT, CDR2 SNEGSKA (reference sequence).

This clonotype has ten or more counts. CDR3 sequence reads: CASSVSGRPDQPQHF. The CDR3 DNA reads TGTGCCAGCAGTGTAAGCGGCAGACCCGATCAGCCCCAGCATTTT. This chain joins TRBV6-2 or TRBV6-3 and TRBJ1-5; D gene uncertain. The CDR3 loop spans 15 amino acids. Germline loops: CDR1 MNHEY, CDR2 SVGEGT. V was shortened by 5 bases and J by 5 bases, with 16 bases between the two germline ends.

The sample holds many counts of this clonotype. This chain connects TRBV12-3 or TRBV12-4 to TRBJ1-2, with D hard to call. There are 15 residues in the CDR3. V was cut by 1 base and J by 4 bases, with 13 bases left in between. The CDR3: CASSLGTPKGYGYTF. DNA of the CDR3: TGTGCCAGCAGTTTAGGGACGCCTAAGGGCTATGGCTACACCTTC.

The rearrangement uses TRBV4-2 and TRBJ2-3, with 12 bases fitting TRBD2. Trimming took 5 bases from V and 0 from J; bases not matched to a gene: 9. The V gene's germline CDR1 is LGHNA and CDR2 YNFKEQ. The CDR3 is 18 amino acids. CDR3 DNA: TGTGCCAGCAGCTTCCAATCCGGGACTAGCGGGAGCACAGATACGCAGTATTTT. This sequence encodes CASSFQSGTSGSTDTQYF.

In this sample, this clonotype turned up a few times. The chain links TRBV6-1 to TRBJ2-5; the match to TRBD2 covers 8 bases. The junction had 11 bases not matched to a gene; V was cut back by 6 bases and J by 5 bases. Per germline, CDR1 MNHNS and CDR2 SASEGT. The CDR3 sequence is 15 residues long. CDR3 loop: CASSQHGGGTETQYF. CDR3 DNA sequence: TGTGCCAGCAGCCAGCACGGGGGGGGTACGGAGACCCAGTACTTC.

CDR3: CASSYSEDYGYTF. In nucleotides, the CDR3 is TGTGCCAGCAGTTACTCGGAGGACTATGGCTACACCTTC. The chain recombines TRBV6-2 or TRBV6-3 with TRBJ1-2; D is undetermined. V was trimmed by 0 bases and J by 3 bases, leaving 5 bases between them. From germline, CDR1 is MNHEY and CDR2 SVGEGT. The CDR3 has 13 amino acids.

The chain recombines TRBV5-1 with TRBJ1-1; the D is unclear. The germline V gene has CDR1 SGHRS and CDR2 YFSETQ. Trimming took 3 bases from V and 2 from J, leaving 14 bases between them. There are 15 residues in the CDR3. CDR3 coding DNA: TGCGCCAGCAGCTCATCCCGGACGGGAAACACTGAAGCTTTCTTT. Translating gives CASSSSRTGNTEAFF. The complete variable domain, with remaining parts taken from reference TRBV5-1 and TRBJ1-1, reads KAGVTQTPRYLIKTRGQQVTLSCSPISGHRSVSWYQQTPGQGLQFLFEYFSETQRNKGNFPGRFSGRQFSNSRSEMNVSTLELGDSALYLCASSSSRTGNTEAFFGQGTRLTVV.

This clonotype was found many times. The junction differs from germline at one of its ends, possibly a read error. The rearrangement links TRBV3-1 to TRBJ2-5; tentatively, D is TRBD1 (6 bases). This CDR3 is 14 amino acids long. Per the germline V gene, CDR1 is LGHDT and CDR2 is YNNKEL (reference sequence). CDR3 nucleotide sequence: TGTGCCAGCAGCCAAGATCCGTCAGGGGCCGGTCAGCACTTC. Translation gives CASSQDPSGAGQHF.

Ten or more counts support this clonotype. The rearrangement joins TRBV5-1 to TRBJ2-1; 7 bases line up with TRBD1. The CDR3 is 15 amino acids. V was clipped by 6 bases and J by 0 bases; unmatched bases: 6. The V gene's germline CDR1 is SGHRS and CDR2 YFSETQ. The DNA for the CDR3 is TGCGCCAGCACCCAACAGGGGTACTCCTACAATGAGCAGTTCTTC. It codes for CASTQQGYSYNEQFF.

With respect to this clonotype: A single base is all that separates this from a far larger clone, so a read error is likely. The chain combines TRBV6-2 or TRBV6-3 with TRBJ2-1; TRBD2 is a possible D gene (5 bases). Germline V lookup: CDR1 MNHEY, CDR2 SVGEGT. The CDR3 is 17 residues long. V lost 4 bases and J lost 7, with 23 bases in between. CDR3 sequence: CASSFRANTRIANEQFF. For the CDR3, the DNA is TGTGCCAGCAGTTTTAGGGCTAACACCCGTATAGCGAATGAGCAGTTCTTC.

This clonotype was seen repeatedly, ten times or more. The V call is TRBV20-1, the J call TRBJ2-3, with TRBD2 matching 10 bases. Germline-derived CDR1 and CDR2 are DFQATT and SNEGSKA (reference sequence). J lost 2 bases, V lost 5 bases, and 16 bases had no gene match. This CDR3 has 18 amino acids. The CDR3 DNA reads TGCAGTGCTCCCGGGGTAGCGGGGGGCCCTACAATCACAGATACGCAGTATTTT. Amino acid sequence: CSAPGVAGGPTITDTQYF.

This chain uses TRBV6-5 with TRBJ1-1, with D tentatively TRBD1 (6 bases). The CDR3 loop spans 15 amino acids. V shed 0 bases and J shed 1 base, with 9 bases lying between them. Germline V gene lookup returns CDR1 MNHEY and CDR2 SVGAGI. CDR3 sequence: CASSYSLGGNTEAFF. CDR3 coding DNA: TGTGCCAGCAGTTACTCGTTAGGGGGGAACACTGAAGCTTTCTTT.